This TCR beta chain was found in a study of T cell changes during pregnancy in multiple sclerosis. Assay: immunoSEQ multiplex PCR; the TCRdb copy retains only in-frame clones and omits some. The data contain about 40,000 clones, about 94% of them seen just once; the ten biggest clones take up roughly 1.7%. The V end was cut by 0 bases, the J end by 4 bases, with 9 bases between. Germline loops: CDR1 SGHAT, CDR2 FQNNGV. CDR3 length: 14 amino acids. The sequences come from peripheral blood, collected in the third trimester of pregnancy. This clonotype was obtained from a female donor with multiple sclerosis, enrolled in a pregnancy study. The J gene is TRBJ1-2, the V gene TRBV11-2; D unclear. This chain's CDR3 is CASSLDPRFYGYTF. The CDR3 nucleotides read TGTGCCAGCAGCTTAGATCCCAGATTCTATGGCTACACCTTC.